Listed here are 8 T cell receptor beta chains from one sample, sequenced in a study of blood T cell repertoires in COVID-19. The repertoire was sequenced with immunoSEQ multiplex PCR; TCRdb's copy has only in-frame clones and lacks some. This table has 100,000 to 130,000 clones, about 80% appearing once. Sample: peripheral blood. The source is a woman in her 70s with acute or convalescent COVID-19.

This rearrangement joins TRBV28 to TRBJ1-2; 9 nucleotides match TRBD1. The CDR3 totals 13 residues. The germline gives CDR1 MDHEN, CDR2 SYDVKM. Unmatched junction bases numbered 3, after V lost 4 bases and J lost 6 bases. The CDR3 region is CASSYRQGDGYTF. DNA for the CDR3: TGTGCCAGCAGTTACCGACAGGGGGATGGCTACACCTTC.

The CDR3 sequence is CASSYGAYYGYTF. The CDR3 bases are TGTGCCAGCAGTTACGGGGCCTACTATGGCTACACCTTC. This chain connects TRBV6-2 or TRBV6-3 to TRBJ1-2, with D perhaps TRBD1 (5 bases). Germline V CDR1 and CDR2: MNHEY, SVGEGT. CDR3 length: 13 amino acids. V was shortened by 2 bases and J by 3 bases, with 7 bases between the two germline ends.

This rearrangement joins TRBV9 to TRBJ1-1, with TRBD1 matching over 8 bases. The CDR3 loop spans 16 amino acids. Germline CDR1 is SGDLS and CDR2 is YYNGEE. The V and J ends lost 3 bases and 5 bases, in that order; junction bases with no gene match: 12. The CDR3 is CASSEGQGAGGTEAFF. The CDR3 nucleotides are TGTGCCAGCAGCGAGGGGCAGGGGGCAGGGGGAACTGAAGCTTTCTTT. The full variable domain, completed using reference TRBV9 and TRBJ1-1, is DSGVTQTPKHLITATGQRVTLRCSPRSGDLSVYWYQQSLDQGLQFLIQYYNGEERAKGNILERFSAQQFPDLHSELNLSSLELGDSALYFCASSEGQGAGGTEAFFGQGTRLTVV.

This chain joins TRBV9 and TRBJ1-6; possibly TRBD1 for D (6 bases). This CDR3 contains 15 residues. CDR1 and CDR2 from the germline V gene are SGDLS and YYNGEE. The germline V and J ends were trimmed by 0 bases and 6 bases, with 10 bases remaining between them. CDR3 DNA sequence: TGTGCCAGCAGCGTAGGCGGGGGGCCTAATTCACCCCTCCACTTT. It yields the protein CASSVGGGPNSPLHF.

The chain combines TRBV5-4 with TRBJ2-1, with D unresolved. Germline-derived CDR1 and CDR2 are SGHNT and YYREEE (reference sequence). V was trimmed by 4 bases and J by 3 bases, leaving 8 bases between them. The CDR3 totals 13 residues. The CDR3 DNA is TGTGCCAGCAGCCCGACAAGCTACAATGAGCAGTTCTTC. Amino acids: CASSPTSYNEQFF.

V and J are TRBV28 and TRBJ2-1; 13 bases align to TRBD2. Germline CDR1 MDHEN, CDR2 SYDVKM. The CDR3 is made up of 16 amino acids. The trim removed 5 bases at V and 10 bases at J, leaving 11 bases unmatched. CDR3 amino acids: CASSSPGTSGVGEQFF. The CDR3 nucleotides read TGTGCCAGCAGTAGCCCCGGGACTAGCGGGGTAGGAGAGCAGTTCTTC.

The V gene is TRBV28, the J gene TRBJ1-5; 10 bases map to TRBD1. Trimming at V came to 7 bases and at J to 2 bases, leaving 8 bases not matched to a gene. CDR1 and CDR2 from the germline V gene are MDHEN and SYDVKM. The CDR3 is 16 residues long. The CDR3 bases are TGTGCCAGCACACCTGAAGGACAGGGGGGCAATCAGCCCCAGCATTTT. Protein product: CASTPEGQGGNQPQHF. Full variable domain (remainder filled in from reference TRBV28 and TRBJ1-5): DVKVTQSSRYLVKRTGEKVFLECVQDMDHENMFWYRQDPGLGLRLIYFSYDVKMKEKGDIPEGYSVSREKKERFSLILESASTNQTSMYLCASTPEGQGGNQPQHFGDGTRLSIL.

J is TRBJ1-2 and V is TRBV6-2 or TRBV6-3; 7 bases agree with TRBD1. Germline V gene sequence: CDR1 MNHEY, CDR2 SVGEGT. This CDR3 has 13 residues. J gave up 4 bases and V 5 bases, and 4 bases lay outside the gene matches. CDR3 protein: CASSDTGVYGYTF. CDR3 DNA: TGTGCCAGCAGTGATACAGGGGTCTATGGCTACACCTTC.